This TCR beta chain stems from a study of cytomegalovirus exposure and HLA in healthy donors (dated by TCRdb to about 2017). About the investigation overall: According to an earlier analysis of 587 of the donors, about 179 million T cells yielded 90 million to 130 million unique TCR beta sequences and approximately 280 Gb of sequence data. An early release that covered some 630 HLA-typed donors contained around 330 gigabases of sequencing data and tens of millions of unique TCR sequences. Alongside the repertoire data, information on donor age, sex, ethnicity and CMV serostatus was compiled. The study used immunosequencing to profile the T cell repertoires of some 600 subjects and linked those repertoires to cytomegalovirus serostatus. An earlier analysis of 450 to 750 of the donors used high-throughput TCR beta sequencing to judge whether each TCR beta V gene segment behaved as functional or pseudogenic. Typing coverage varied by locus: about 629-640 donors for A, B, C, DRB1 and DQB1; more than 500 for DQA1; about 590 for DPA1; more than 450 for DPB1. Both class I and class II loci were covered by HLA typing, at four-digit resolution. Because of strong linkage in the cohort, four or five DR-DQ haplotypes were treated as single units for association and clustering. All discovery cohort repertoires had been generated on a single sequencing platform. Rather than using new phenotypic data, the later analysis identified candidate immune exposures from TCR beta sequences and from how often those sequences occurred across donors. A later genetic analysis took genome-wide SNP genotypes for 398 of the 666 donors and used that subset as a discovery cohort. Besides the first cohort of under 700 subjects, a separate validation cohort made up of 120 different subjects was used. The genetic ancestry cluster associated with self-reported Caucasian donors included 80% to 90% of the approximately 410 genotyped donors. High-throughput TCR immunosequencing, statistical association of individual TCRs with disease status, and machine learning were combined to predict cytomegalovirus infection status. In a later analysis, previously published TCR beta repertoires from 500 to 750 donors were re-analyzed and high-resolution HLA genotyping was added so that TCR occurrence patterns could be studied. The aim of the study was to test whether cataloging public T cell receptors could identify signatures of past pathogen exposure. Among some 400 genotyped donors of the cohort, an average of approximately 200,000 unique TCR beta nucleotide sequences was sequenced per donor, of which about 20% were non-productive. The investigation overall reported the following: Across donors, most TCR sequences were observed very rarely, whereas some public TCRs were present in many individuals. Because counts were too low, roughly 17 rarely observed V segments, including chromosome 9 orphons, were left out of the earlier analysis of 587 of the donors. Roughly uniform sequencing depth across donors was assumed in presence/absence analyses, although this assumption may not hold. A group of highly shared sequence variants was considered likely to be a technical artifact of the sequencing pipeline. A later genetic analysis associated a missense DCLRE1C variant with V-gene and J-gene trimming of TCR beta chains, and an independent cohort replicated the association. It was suggested by the authors that the approach could potentially be generalized to other disease states and immunological phenotypes. The study listed over 150 TCR beta chains as associated with cytomegalovirus. Compared with the approximately 600-donor mean, donors in an Asian-associated ancestry cluster had fewer N-insertions in productive TCRs, according to a later genetic analysis. According to a later analysis, parvovirus B19, influenza, CMV and Epstein-Barr virus appeared linked to several top co-occurrence clusters. Immune exposure information for the cohort was limited to CMV serostatus. When HLA alleles, especially DR and DQ, strongly co-occurred, TCR associations were difficult to assign to individual alleles. In a later analysis, HLA-associated TCR beta chains showed more clonal expansion and lower generation probabilities than non-associated chains that were equally common. Cytomegalovirus status was reported to be diagnosed by the classifier with high specificity and sensitivity in both the original and validation cohorts. The 87-base-pair reads could not distinguish some IMGT-functional V segments, including TRBV6-2 and TRBV6-3, so those segments were excluded. Broadly in line with IMGT annotations, most TCR beta V segments showed up in productive rearrangements about 87% or about 30% of the time in an earlier analysis of 450 to 600 of the donors. A further reported finding was that TCR beta sequences accurately predicted the HLA-A and HLA-B alleles for most subjects in the first cohort. A later analysis found that TCR association rates varied across HLA loci, with DRB1 alleles showing the most associated TCRs and HLA-C alleles the fewest. Because some donors lacked HLA typing at each locus, the association tests relied only on the typed subset. According to a later analysis, most CMV-associated TCR beta chains appeared to be HLA-restricted, and the HLA associations seemed to be driven largely by CMV exposure. This cohort had only TCR beta chains sequenced, and the lack of alpha or paired-chain data limited which features could be detected. At a false discovery rate of 0.05, a later analysis linked under 20,000 TCR beta sequences to specific HLA alleles. Correlated functional status among segregating V segments might be attributable to linkage disequilibrium, but an unknown experimental factor could not be ruled out. In vitro tests confirmed that a few of the cytomegalovirus-associated TCR beta chains recognize cytomegalovirus antigens.

The junction shows trimming of 5 bases on V and 1 base on J, and the gene matches do not reach 3 bases of it. The CDR3 runs 14 residues from the cysteine to the phenylalanine. Just the 42-base CDR3 DNA is kept, in frame starting at base 1. For CDR1 and CDR2, the germline V gene (reference sequence) lists MNHNY and SVGAGI. The library was obtained by the immunoSEQ multiplex PCR assay. A mixture of 60 forward primers for TCR Vbeta segments and 13 reverse primers for TCR Jbeta segments was used in the multiplex PCR. Amplification of the CDR3 region of rearranged TCR beta genes was performed with a multiplex PCR assay on genomic DNA. The Illumina HiSeq System was used to sequence the amplified TCR beta libraries as 87-base-pair reads. As for the authors' bioinformatics: In a later analysis, 70 million to 95 million unique TCR beta chains were counted across the roughly 610 repertoires, and about 10 million of these chains were shared by at least two donors. Raw reads were error-corrected and collapsed into unique sequences by a nearest-neighbor algorithm in which closely related sequences were merged to remove PCR and sequencing errors. V, D and J gene segments were assigned by aligning CDR3 sequences to IMGT reference sequences. Each retained sequence needed at least a six-nucleotide match to both a V gene segment and a J gene segment. Rearrangements were called productive when the CDR3 lacked stop codons and stayed in frame with V and J; all others were non-productive. CDR3 was defined according to IMGT convention as the region running from the second conserved V-encoded cysteine to the conserved J-encoded phenylalanine. The earlier analysis of a few hundred of the donors excluded any sequence lacking an unambiguous match to a single V gene segment. An earlier analysis of several hundred of the donors called V segments functional above 56.7% productive rearrangements and segregating when the between-donor standard deviation exceeded 5%. A statistical classification framework was built for diagnosing cytomegalovirus status from the catalog of TCR beta chain sequences. A later analysis assigned V and J genes by comparing TCR nucleotide sequences with IMGT/GENE-DB human TR gene sequences. Using the TCRdist pipeline, a later analysis assigned CDR3 sequences along with most-parsimonious VDJ recombination scenarios. In a later analysis, each TCR beta chain was defined by its CDR3 amino acid sequence together with its V-gene family, and reads lacking a unique V-gene family were excluded. As a way to deal with suspected cross-contamination and a sequencing artifact, a later analysis dropped 450 to 600 nucleotide sequences that were highly shared and had low generation probability. A later analysis calculated a clonal expansion index for each public chain from normalized within-repertoire ranks of inferred template counts. A later analysis computed generation probabilities with a VDJ recombination model fitted to out-of-frame rearrangements, and checked the results against IGoR. In a later analysis, TCR-TCR, TCR-HLA and TCR-CMV co-occurrence was scored with hypergeometric tests, and a repertoire-size bias correction was applied to TCR pairs. False discovery rates were estimated in a later analysis by permuting HLA or CMV assignments 20 times. In a later analysis, co-occurring TCRs were grouped with DBSCAN, and TCRdist sequence similarity was added when clustering was performed within HLA-allele-positive subsets. Repertoires with fewer than 30,000 or more than 120,000 public chains were left out of co-occurrence clustering, as were a handful of repertoires with anomalous nucleotide sharing. Here the immuneACCESS table is served through TCRdb, limited to in-frame sequences with V and J called. Missing clones are a known gap in these copies; in checked studies unresolved V genes cover under half, and the rest lacks a known reason. The DNA was the basis for D and trimming; V, J and clone size are from that table. Here the sample has some 98,000 clones; around three quarters occur a single time. The top ten hold 7.5% to 9.5% of the sample.

The cohort consisted of some 730 healthy bone marrow donors. Cohort members were all nominally healthy when sampled, although unrecorded immune exposures were likely present. CMV serostatus was positive for around 310 and negative for about half of the roughly 700 cohort members, and was not recorded for this donor. A peripheral blood sample was collected from each donor, and TCR beta sequencing was performed on peripheral blood mononuclear cells. The Qiagen DNeasy Blood Extraction Kit was used to extract genomic DNA from the blood cell samples. About this clone itself: Its binding antigen is unknown. No much larger clone is present one base from it, and per-base qualities are unavailable.

The rearrangement combines TRBV6-6 with TRBJ2-5; TRBD1 matches 8 bases in the middle. The sample taken for sequencing was PBMCs. The TCR comes from a human donor in good health. The nucleotide sequence reads as follows: TGTGCCAGCAGTGACAGGGGCTCCCAAGAGACCCAGTACTTC. The translation is CASSDRGSQETQYF.